This T cell receptor (beta chain) was profiled in a study of blood T cell repertoires in COVID-19. Background on the study: T cells, B-cell-depleted T cells, or PBMCs supplied cDNA or gDNA.

The CDR3 spans 16 residues. Germline V gene lookup returns CDR1 SGHRS and CDR2 YFSETQ. As to this clone: At one end the junction does not follow the germline gene, possibly because of a read error.

As processed by the authors: Counts of nucleated cells, estimated from reference gene primer amplification, were obtained. The assay was immunoSEQ multiplex PCR, and TCRdb's table has in-frame clones only and misses some. From that table come the V and J calls and clone size; the DNA was used to work out D and trimming. The sample consists of tens of thousands of clones, around 90% of them appearing once. The origin of this receptor is a man between 60 and 70 years old with active COVID-19. The chain couples TRBV5-1 to TRBJ2-3; 9 nucleotides match TRBD2. Sequencing was done on a sample of peripheral blood. The DNA of the CDR3 is TGCGCCAGCAGATTGGATGGCGGGAGGGCCGCAGATACGCAGTATTTT. Protein sequence: CASRLDGGRAADTQYF. The whole variable domain, filled in from reference TRBV5-1 and TRBJ2-3, reads KAGVTQTPRYLIKTRGQQVTLSCSPISGHRSVSWYQQTPGQGLQFLFEYFSETQRNKGNFPGRFSGRQFSNSRSEMNVSTLELGDSALYLCASRLDGGRAADTQYFGPGTRLTVL.